The 10 T cell receptor beta chains presented below share a single source sample, sequenced in a study of T cell changes during pregnancy in multiple sclerosis. Clones were sequenced by immunoSEQ multiplex PCR, and TCRdb holds only the in-frame ones, with some missing. Found here are over 35,000 clones, 90% of them singletons; the top ten hold about 0.51%. Sequencing was performed on CD4+ T cells from peripheral blood mononuclear cells, taken in the second trimester of pregnancy. The receptors originated from a female donor with multiple sclerosis, enrolled in a pregnancy study.

This clone came up a few times. The J gene is TRBJ2-7, the V gene TRBV28; 8 bases match TRBD1. CDR1 MDHEN and CDR2 SYDVKM come from the germline V gene. The V and J ends lost 6 bases and 0 bases, in that order; junction bases with no gene match: 7. CDR3 size: 15 residues. The CDR3 DNA is TGTGCCAGCAGGGACGGACAGGGCTTCTCCTACGAGCAGTACTTC. It codes for CASRDGQGFSYEQYF.

This chain joins TRBV19 and TRBJ2-3; 10 positions match TRBD2. Trimming took 3 bases from V and 5 from J; bases not matched to a gene: 11. This CDR3 comprises 17 residues. Per germline, CDR1 LNHDA and CDR2 SQIVND (reference sequence). The CDR3 here is CASSIQEAGGPQDTQYF. The CDR3, as DNA: TGTGCCAGTAGTATTCAAGAAGCGGGAGGGCCCCAAGATACGCAGTATTTT. Variable domain in full (rest from reference TRBV19 and TRBJ2-3): DGGITQSPKYLFRKEGQNVTLSCEQNLNHDAMYWYRQDPGQGLRLIYYSQIVNDFQKGDIAEGYSVSREKKESFPLTVTSAQKNPTAFYLCASSIQEAGGPQDTQYFGPGTRLTVL.

The chain recombines TRBV2 with TRBJ2-7, with D possibly TRBD2 on 5 matching bases. The CDR3 contains 18 residues. The ends were cut back, 1 base at V and 3 bases at J, with 22 bases in the middle. CDR1 and CDR2 (germline): SNHLY, FYNNEI. The CDR3 nucleotides read TGTGCCAGCAGTGAAGGAAGAAAGACTATCCGGAATATCTACGAGCAGTACTTC. As protein: CASSEGRKTIRNIYEQYF. Drawing the rest from reference TRBV2 and TRBJ2-7, the complete variable domain is EPEVTQTPSHQVTQMGQEVILRCVPISNHLYFYWYRQILGQKVEFLVSFYNNEISEKSEIFDDQFSVERPDGSNFTLKIRSTKLEDSAMYFCASSEGRKTIRNIYEQYFGPGTRLTVT.

The V and J genes are TRBV28 and TRBJ2-2; no definite D call. The germline V and J ends were trimmed by 7 bases and 5 bases, with 5 bases remaining between them. This CDR3 contains 11 residues. Per the germline V gene, CDR1 is MDHEN and CDR2 is SYDVKM. This CDR3 reads CASTNTGELFF. The CDR3, as DNA: TGTGCCAGCACCAATACCGGGGAGCTGTTTTTT.

The chain is built from TRBV6-6 and TRBJ1-2, with 7 positions matching TRBD1. The V gene's germline CDR1 is MNHNY and CDR2 SVGAGI (reference sequence). J lost 0 bases, V lost 2 bases, and 0 bases had no gene match. This CDR3 spans 14 amino acids. The CDR3 region is CASSYDRANYGYTF. The DNA for the CDR3 is TGTGCCAGCAGTTACGACAGGGCTAACTATGGCTACACCTTC.

This clone was detected once. The V and J genes are TRBV28 and TRBJ1-2; 9 positions agree with TRBD1. The germline V gene has CDR1 MDHEN and CDR2 SYDVKM. V shed 1 base, J shed 0 bases, and the junction held 6 bases outside the gene matches. This CDR3 has 17 residues. The CDR3 DNA reads TGTGCCAGCAGTTTATTTGGACAGGGGAGAGCTAACTATGGCTACACCTTC. This gives the protein CASSLFGQGRANYGYTF.

This chain links TRBV7-6 with TRBJ1-2; 7 nucleotides match TRBD1. CDR3 length equals 13 residues. Trimming removed 4 bases from V and 3 bases from J; junction bases left unmatched: 2. Germline assignment: CDR1 SGHVS and CDR2 FNYEAQ. As DNA, the CDR3 is TGTGCCAGCAGCTCGGGACAGCACTATGGCTACACCTTC. Translated: CASSSGQHYGYTF.

The chain is built from TRBV15 and TRBJ2-7; TRBD1 agrees at 7 bases. The CDR3 covers 14 residues. Germline CDR1 reads LNHNV; CDR2 reads YYDKDF (reference sequence). V lost 3 bases to trimming and J lost 4 bases; unmatched junction nucleotides: 6. CDR3 bases: TGTGCCACCAGCAGGGAGCCGGGACAGTACGAGCAGTACTTC. Translating gives CATSREPGQYEQYF.

This chain uses TRBV28 with TRBJ2-1, with D perhaps matching TRBD2 (5 bases). The germline V gene has CDR1 MDHEN and CDR2 SYDVKM. Trimming stripped 3 bases from V and 7 bases from J, with 13 bases between. This CDR3 contains 14 residues. Here the CDR3 reads CASSFFGRGNEQFF. CDR3 bases: TGTGCCAGCAGTTTCTTCGGACGGGGAAATGAGCAGTTCTTC.

V usage is TRBV5-1 and J usage is TRBJ2-5; the D gene is possibly TRBD1 (6 bases). The CDR3 spans 14 residues. Looked up from germline, CDR1 is SGHRS and CDR2 is YFSETQ. V lost 4 bases, J lost 11 bases, and 21 bases lay in between. CDR3 protein: CASSHGQLNYEQYF. The CDR3 DNA reads as TGCGCCAGCAGCCACGGACAGTTGAACTACGAACAGTACTTC.